This TCR beta chain was recorded in a study of blood T cell repertoires in COVID-19. Germline V gene data show CDR1 as MNHEY and CDR2 as SVGEGT. Trimming cost V 7 bases and J 6 bases, with 24 bases left between them. The CDR3 totals 17 residues. This table comes from immunoSEQ multiplex PCR, and its TCRdb copy is limited to in-frame clones, with some not included. There are about 49,000 clones in the sample; 75% to 85% occur only once, and around 2.7% lies in the top ten. Sample: peripheral blood. The V gene is TRBV6-2 or TRBV6-3, the J gene TRBJ2-2; D might be TRBD2 (6 bases). The sequence was collected from a woman in her sixties with acute or convalescent COVID-19. The DNA for the CDR3 is TGTGCCAGCACCCCCTTAAGAGGCAGTGGAGGGCCCGGGGAGCTGTTTTTT. It is translated as CASTPLRGSGGPGELFF.